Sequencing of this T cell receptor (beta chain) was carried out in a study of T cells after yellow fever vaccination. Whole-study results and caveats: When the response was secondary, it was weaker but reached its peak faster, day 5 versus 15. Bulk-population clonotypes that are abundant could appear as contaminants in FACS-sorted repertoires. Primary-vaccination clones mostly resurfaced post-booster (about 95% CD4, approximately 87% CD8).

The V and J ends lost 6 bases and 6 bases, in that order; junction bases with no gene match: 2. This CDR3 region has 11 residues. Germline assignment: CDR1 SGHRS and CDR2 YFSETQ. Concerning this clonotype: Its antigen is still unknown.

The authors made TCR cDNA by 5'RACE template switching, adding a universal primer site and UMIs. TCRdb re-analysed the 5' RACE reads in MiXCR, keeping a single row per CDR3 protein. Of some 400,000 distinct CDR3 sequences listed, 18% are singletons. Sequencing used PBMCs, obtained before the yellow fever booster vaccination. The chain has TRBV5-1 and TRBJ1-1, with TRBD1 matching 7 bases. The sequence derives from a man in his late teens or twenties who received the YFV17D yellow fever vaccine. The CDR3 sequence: CASTGQAEAFF. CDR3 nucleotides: TGCGCCAGCACCGGACAGGCTGAAGCTTTCTTT.